The entry below describes one T cell receptor beta chain. Antigen unknown. The protocol was immunoSEQ multiplex PCR, while the TCRdb copy is restricted to in-frame clones and leaves out a portion. The sample has roughly 160,000 clones, 85% to 95% seen once; the top ten hold approximately 1%. The data were taken from a study of T cell responses to AZD1222 COVID-19 vaccine. This CDR3 contains 15 residues. CDR1 is LGHDT, CDR2 YNNKEL, per germline (reference sequence). V shed 0 bases and J shed 10 bases, with 13 bases lying between them. Study results and limitations: Unmutated variant regions reportedly attract nearly half of all spike-specific TCRs. Spike-spanning, vaccine-associated CD4 TCRs were dominant at 160-218 and 743-854.

This TCR derives from an adult in good health. This chain uses TRBV3-1 (or the pseudogene TRBV3-2) with TRBJ1-6; D call uncertain. The sequences come from peripheral blood, collected on day 0 of AZD1222 vaccination. This CDR3 is CASSQDLVTESPLHF. CDR3 in DNA: TGTGCCAGCAGCCAAGACTTGGTAACGGAATCACCCCTCCACTTT.